The 11 T cell receptor beta chains listed next were all sequenced from one sample in a study of blood T cell repertoires in COVID-19. TCRdb keeps only in-frame clones here, not all; method: immunoSEQ multiplex PCR. The repertoire has 300,000 or so clones, around 90% of them found once; the top ten carry 3% to 4.5%. Sequencing input: peripheral blood. These receptors were obtained from a woman between 35 and 50 years old with acute or convalescent COVID-19.

This chain links TRBV11-2 with TRBJ1-4; D may be TRBD1 (6 bases). V lost 5 bases and J 4 bases, leaving 26 bases between the germline ends. The CDR3 is 19 amino acids. Germline values: CDR1 SGHAT, CDR2 FQNNGV. CDR3 in amino acids: CASSHPVTGSKIYNEKLFF. CDR3 sequence (DNA): TGTGCCAGCAGCCACCCTGTTACAGGGTCCAAGATCTATAATGAAAAACTGTTTTTT.

This rearrangement joins TRBV4-2 to TRBJ1-1; TRBD1 might be the D (6 bases). Deletions cut 1 base from V and 1 base from J, with 7 bases between. The CDR3 sequence is 14 residues long. Germline CDR1 reads LGHNA; CDR2 reads YNFKEQ. CDR3 coding DNA: TGTGCCAGCAGCCAAGCGGACAGGAACACTGAAGCTTTCTTT. Its translation: CASSQADRNTEAFF.

This chain uses TRBV3-1 (or the pseudogene TRBV3-2) with TRBJ2-1; possibly TRBD2 for D (5 bases). CDR3 length: 16 residues. V gave up 1 base and J gave up 5 bases, with 15 bases separating them. Germline-derived CDR1 and CDR2 are LGHDT and YNNKEL (reference sequence). CDR3 residues: CASSQVGSYTHNEQFF. The CDR3 DNA follows: TGTGCCAGCAGCCAAGTAGGGAGCTATACCCACAATGAGCAGTTCTTC.

This clone has only a few counts. The V gene is TRBV15, the J gene TRBJ1-4; D call uncertain. The CDR3 has 14 residues. Per the germline V gene, CDR1 is LNHNV and CDR2 is YYDKDF (reference sequence). V was clipped by 4 bases and J by 7 bases, with 13 bases between them. CDR3 protein: CATSTLLSGEKLFF. The DNA for the CDR3 is TGTGCCACCAGCACGCTCTTGTCGGGTGAAAAACTGTTTTTT.

The chain has TRBV10-2 and TRBJ1-1; D perhaps matches TRBD1 (6 bases). Trimming took 5 bases from V and 3 from J, leaving 10 bases between them. Germline CDR1 is WSHSY and CDR2 is SAAADI. This CDR3 has 13 residues. The CDR3 region is CASSWGGDTEAFF. CDR3 bases: TGCGCCAGCAGTTGGGGGGGCGACACTGAAGCTTTCTTT.

This rearrangement joins TRBV30 to TRBJ2-7, with a possible D match to TRBD2 (5 bases). Between the trimmed V and J ends, which lost 1 base and 4 bases, there was a span of 14 bases. The CDR3 is 14 amino acids. Germline CDR1 is GTSNPN and CDR2 is SVGIG (reference sequence). In nucleotides, the CDR3 is TGTGCCTGGAGTGAACCCGGGGTTCTGTACGAGCAGTACGTC. Protein product: CAWSEPGVLYEQYV.

The rearrangement links TRBV18 to TRBJ1-4; D may be TRBD1 (6 bases). Germline V gene data show CDR1 as KGHSH and CDR2 as LQKENI. Trimming removed 5 bases at V and 7 bases at J, with 20 bases between. The CDR3 runs to 16 residues. The CDR3 sequence is CASSSNPGTRIEKLFF. The CDR3 bases are TGTGCCAGCTCATCTAATCCCGGGACACGGATTGAAAAACTGTTTTTT.

V and J are TRBV18 and TRBJ1-2; D is uncertain. Germline loops: CDR1 KGHSH, CDR2 LQKENI. V was trimmed by 6 bases and J by 0 bases, leaving 11 bases between them. CDR3 length: 14 amino acids. For the CDR3, the DNA is TGTGCCAGCTCCCCCTCGGGAGCTAACTATGGCTACACCTTC. Its protein is CASSPSGANYGYTF.

CDR3 sequence reads: CASSSPGRASYNEQFF. CDR3 bases: TGTGCCAGTAGTTCCCCCGGCAGGGCTTCCTACAATGAGCAGTTCTTC. The chain recombines TRBV19 with TRBJ2-1; a weak D match, TRBD1 (5 bases). Germline V gene data show CDR1 as LNHDA and CDR2 as SQIVND (reference sequence). The CDR3 is made up of 16 amino acids. V was pared by 5 bases and J by 1 base, with 15 bases between.

The V gene is TRBV30, the J gene TRBJ1-4; weak D call: TRBD1 (5 bases). The CDR3 is made up of 14 amino acids. The ends were cut back, 0 bases at V and 7 bases at J, with 12 bases in the middle. The germline gives CDR1 GTSNPN, CDR2 SVGIG (reference sequence). The CDR3 DNA reads TGTGCCTGGAGTGTGGGGCAGGGTGGTGAAAAACTGTTTTTT. Its translation: CAWSVGQGGEKLFF.

This chain links TRBV20-1 with TRBJ1-4, with D unresolved. V dropped 3 bases and J dropped 8 bases, with 13 bases sitting between them. This CDR3 spans 13 amino acids. From germline, CDR1 is DFQATT and CDR2 SNEGSKA (reference sequence). CDR3 DNA: TGCAGTGCTAGTAAAAAAAGAGGGGAAAAACTGTTTTTT. It codes for CSASKKRGEKLFF.